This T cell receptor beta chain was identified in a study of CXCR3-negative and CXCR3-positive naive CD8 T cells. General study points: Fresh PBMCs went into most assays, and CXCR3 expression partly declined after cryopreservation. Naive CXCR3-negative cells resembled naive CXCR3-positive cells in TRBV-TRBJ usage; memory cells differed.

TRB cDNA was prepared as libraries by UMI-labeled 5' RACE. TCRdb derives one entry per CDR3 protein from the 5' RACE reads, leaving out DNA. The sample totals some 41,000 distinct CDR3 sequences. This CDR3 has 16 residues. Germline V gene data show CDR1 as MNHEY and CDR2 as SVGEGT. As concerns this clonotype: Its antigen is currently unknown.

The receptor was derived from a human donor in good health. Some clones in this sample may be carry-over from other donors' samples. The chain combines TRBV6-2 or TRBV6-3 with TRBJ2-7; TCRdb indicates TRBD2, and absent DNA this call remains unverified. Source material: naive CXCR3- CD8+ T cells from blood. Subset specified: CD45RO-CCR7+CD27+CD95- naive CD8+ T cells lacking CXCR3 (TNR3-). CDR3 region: CASRAEEREGPYEQYF.